The following is a T cell receptor (beta chain) sequence with its context. Its antigen is currently unknown. Repertoires were generated with immunoSEQ multiplex PCR, while TCRdb's copy carries only in-frame clones and drops some. Of 51,000 or so clones in the sample, 79% were seen once. CDR3 length: 13 residues. The germline V gene encodes CDR1 SGHRS and CDR2 YFSETQ. V was clipped by 6 bases and J by 2 bases, with 11 bases between them. The entry originates in a study of OX40 agonist ivuxolimab in advanced cancers. Study overall: Patients received intravenous ivuxolimab every 2 weeks at 0.01 to 10 mg/kg. Previous treatment with anti-PD-1, anti-PD-L1 or anti-CTLA-4 therapy was allowed; 40% had received some.

General study points: It was not determined which antigens were specifically recognized by the peripheral T cells that had undergone clonal expansion.

This chain joins TRBV5-1 and TRBJ1-2; D is ambiguous. This specimen consisted of CD4+ or CD8+ T cells sorted from blood, obtained in a trial of the OX40 agonist ivuxolimab. This receptor was taken from an adult with an advanced solid tumor such as melanoma, head and neck, liver or kidney cancer. CDR3 nucleotides: TGCGCCAGCAATCCGGGGAGAAACTATGGCTACACCTTC. Protein sequence: CASNPGRNYGYTF.